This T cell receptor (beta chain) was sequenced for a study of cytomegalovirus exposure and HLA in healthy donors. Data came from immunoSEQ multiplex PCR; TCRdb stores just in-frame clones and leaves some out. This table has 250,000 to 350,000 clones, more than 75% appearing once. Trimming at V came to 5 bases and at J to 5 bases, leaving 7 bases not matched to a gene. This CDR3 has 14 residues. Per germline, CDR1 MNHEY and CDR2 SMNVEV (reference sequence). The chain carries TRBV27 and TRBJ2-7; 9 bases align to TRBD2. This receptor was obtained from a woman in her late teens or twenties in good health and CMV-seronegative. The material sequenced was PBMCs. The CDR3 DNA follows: TGTGCCAGCAGTCCGGGACTAGCCTACCACGAGCAGTACTTC. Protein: CASSPGLAYHEQYF.